The source of this TCR beta chain is a study of CD8+CD57+ T cells in acquired aplastic anemia. About the study: Sorted CD4+ and CD8+ cells gave a mean 3.2 ug DNA, range roughly 0.19 to 27.4 ug.

A note on this clonotype: Its antigen is as yet unknown.

Patients included in sequencing had previously demonstrated CD8+CD57+ cell expansion by flow cytometry. General study findings and limits: Patients and controls had CD8+ Simpson's diversity values that were not significantly distinct. Patients and controls shared 25 to 30 CD8+ CDR3 sequences.

Profiling that covered TCR beta VDJ and CDR3 relied on genomic DNA as its template. Each CDR3 protein gets one entry after TCRdb re-called the reads with MiXCR. The data show about 120,000 distinct CDR3 sequences, about 60% seen once. CDR3 size: 14 residues. From germline, CDR1 is ENHRY and CDR2 SYGVKD. V trimming: 7 bases; J trimming: 6 bases; junction bases outside the gene matches: 7. This receptor was taken from a human donor with aplastic anemia. Material: sorted CD4+, CD8+, or CD8+CD57+ T cells (not recorded which) from PBMCs. The V and J genes are TRBV10-3 and TRBJ2-2; 8 nucleotides align to TRBD1. The CDR3 sequence is CAITKRQGSGELFF. Here the CDR3 DNA reads TGTGCCATCACTAAGAGACAGGGGTCCGGGGAGCTGTTTTTT.